Shown below are 30 T cell receptor beta chains from a single sample sequenced in a study of blood T cell repertoires in COVID-19. The method was immunoSEQ multiplex PCR; TCRdb's version includes in-frame clones alone and lacks a portion of them. The sample includes about half a million clones, 89% of them seen just once. The sample taken for sequencing was peripheral blood. These receptors originate from a man aged 18 to 35 with COVID-19, enrolled during active disease.

The rearrangement links TRBV2 to TRBJ2-3; 8 bases agree with TRBD2. The CDR3 extends over 14 amino acids. CDR1 and CDR2 (germline): SNHLY, FYNNEI. J lost 3 bases, V lost 8 bases, and 7 bases had no gene match. The CDR3 nucleotides read TGTGCCAGCGCAGCGGGAGTAGGGACAGATACGCAGTATTTT. Translated, it gives CASAAGVGTDTQYF.

V usage is TRBV7-9 and J usage is TRBJ2-6, with 8 bases lining up with TRBD2. The V segment lost 0 bases and the J segment 4 bases; nucleotides outside the gene matches: 8. CDR3 size: 18 residues. In germline, CDR1 is SEHNR, CDR2 FQNEAQ (reference sequence). For the CDR3, the DNA is TGTGCCAGCAGCTTAGCCGAGGGAGCGGGGGCCGGGGCCAACGTCCTGACTTTC. It yields the protein CASSLAEGAGAGANVLTF.

The CDR3 sequence is CATSRPYRRLGNTIYF. For the CDR3, the DNA is TGTGCCACCAGCAGACCATACAGGAGACTTGGAAACACCATATATTTT. The chain is built from TRBV15 and TRBJ1-3, with a tentative D call TRBD1 (5 bases). V shed 2 bases and J shed 3 bases, with 14 bases lying between them. Germline CDR1 and CDR2: LNHNV and YYDKDF (reference sequence). This CDR3 is built from 16 residues.

DNA of the CDR3: TGTGCCAGCAGCTACGGGACAGGGAATTCACCCCTCCACTTT. It is translated as CASSYGTGNSPLHF. The rearrangement uses TRBV5-4 and TRBJ1-6, with 9 bases identical to TRBD1. The CDR3 consists of 14 residues. Unmatched junction bases numbered 2, after V lost 3 bases and J lost 7 bases. Germline assignment: CDR1 SGHNT and CDR2 YYREEE (reference sequence). The complete variable domain, with remaining parts taken from reference TRBV5-4 and TRBJ1-6, reads ETGVTQSPTHLIKTRGQQVTLRCSSQSGHNTVSWYQQALGQGPQFIFQYYREEENGRGNFPPRFSGLQFPNYSSELNVNALELDDSALYLCASSYGTGNSPLHFGNGTRLTVT.

The chain uses TRBV27 and TRBJ2-7; 7 bases are a match to TRBD2. The CDR3 totals 14 residues. The germline CDR1 and CDR2 sequences are MNHEY and SMNVEV (reference sequence). V shed 3 bases, J shed 1 base, and the junction held 3 bases outside the gene matches. The CDR3 nucleotides read TGTGCCAGCAGTTTTTACGGGAGGTCCTACGAGCAGTACTTC. It specifies CASSFYGRSYEQYF.

This clone was picked up a small number of times. V is TRBV24-1 and J is TRBJ1-1; D might be TRBD1 (5 bases). V lost 9 bases, J lost 5 bases, and 12 bases lay in between. Germline CDR1 KGHDR, CDR2 SFDVKD. CDR3 size: 12 residues. CDR3 in amino acids: CATVGRGTEAFF. The CDR3 DNA sequence: TGTGCCACCGTGGGGCGAGGAACTGAAGCTTTCTTT.

The chain links TRBV2 to TRBJ2-5; TRBD2 aligns across 13 bases. Germline V CDR1 and CDR2: SNHLY, FYNNEI. V lost 8 bases and J lost 5; bases outside the gene matches: 11. The CDR3 totals 16 residues. CDR3 in amino acids: CASSFTSGRGWETQYF. The CDR3 DNA reads TGTGCCAGCTCCTTCACTAGCGGGAGGGGGTGGGAGACCCAGTACTTC.

J is TRBJ2-1 and V is TRBV9, with 8 nucleotides matching TRBD2. The CDR3 runs to 15 residues. In germline, CDR1 is SGDLS, CDR2 YYNGEE. The ends lost 3 bases at V and 5 bases at J; junction bases unmatched: 7. The CDR3, as DNA: TGTGCCAGCAGCGCCAGCGGGAGAGAACACAATGAGCAGTTCTTC. Its protein is CASSASGREHNEQFF.

This clone has only one observation. V and J are TRBV21-1 and TRBJ2-1; the D segment call TRBD2 is taken from the table without a DNA check. TRBV21-1 is tagged as a pseudogene. This CDR3 is built from 15 residues. CDR3 residues: CASSGLADSYNEQFF. CDR3 in DNA: TGTGCCAGCAGCGGCCTAGCGGACTCCTACAATGAGCAGTTCTTC.

CDR3 sequence (DNA): TGTGCCAGCAGTGCGGACAGGGTAAGAGCTGAAGCTTTCTTT. It codes for CASSADRVRAEAFF. The genes are TRBV25-1 and TRBJ1-1, with 8 bases fitting TRBD1. The CDR3 is 14 amino acids. Per the germline V gene, CDR1 is MGHDK and CDR2 is SYGVNS. The V and J ends lost 4 bases and 6 bases, in that order; junction bases with no gene match: 7. Drawing the rest from reference TRBV25-1 and TRBJ1-1, the complete variable domain is EADIYQTPRYLVIGTGKKITLECSQTMGHDKMYWYQQDPGMELHLIHYSYGVNSTEKGDLSSESTVSRIRTEHFPLTLESARPSHTSQYLCASSADRVRAEAFFGQGTRLTVV.

The chain couples TRBV25-1 to TRBJ1-6; D remains unclear. V shed 6 bases and J shed 10 bases, with 16 bases lying between them. Germline-derived CDR1 and CDR2 are MGHDK and SYGVNS. The CDR3 length is 14 residues. CDR3 amino acids: CASSSGSNLSPLHF. As DNA, the CDR3 is TGTGCCAGCAGCTCCGGGTCCAATTTATCACCCCTCCACTTT.

Remarks on this clone: The same CDR3 can be traced to other DNA sequences in this sample. The CDR3: CASSNDRDSPLHF. Written as DNA, the CDR3 is TGTGCCAGCAGTAACGACAGGGATTCACCCCTCCACTTT. The chain employs TRBV6-5 and TRBJ1-6; 7 bases align to TRBD1. The CDR3 consists of 13 residues. Germline loops: CDR1 MNHEY, CDR2 SVGAGI. After removal of 5 bases from V and 8 bases from J, the junction contained 3 bases not matched to a gene.

V gene TRBV7-9 combines with J gene TRBJ2-7; tentatively, D is TRBD2 (5 bases). The germline V gene has CDR1 SEHNR and CDR2 FQNEAQ (reference sequence). V was pared by 5 bases and J by 2 bases, with 13 bases between. The CDR3 loop spans 14 amino acids. In nucleotides, the CDR3 is TGTGCCAGCAGCGCTGGACTGGCTACCTACGAGCAGTACTTC. Protein: CASSAGLATYEQYF.

This chain's CDR3 is CASSLGLTGYTF. DNA for the CDR3: TGTGCCAGCAGTTTGGGACTGACTGGCTACACCTTC. V gene TRBV12-3 or TRBV12-4 combines with J gene TRBJ1-2; possible D gene TRBD1, 5 bases. This CDR3 contains 12 residues. Trimming shortened V by 3 bases and J by 7 bases, and 9 bases separated the two germline ends.

The chain recombines TRBV19 with TRBJ1-2, with D unclear. Looked up from germline, CDR1 is LNHDA and CDR2 is SQIVND (reference sequence). This CDR3 spans 11 amino acids. The V end lost 5 bases, the J end lost 8 bases, and 9 bases lay between the germline ends. CDR3 in amino acids: CASSEGGGYTF. CDR3 coding DNA: TGTGCCAGTAGTGAGGGCGGAGGCTACACCTTC.

The rearrangement uses TRBV5-4 and TRBJ1-6; D uncertain. The V gene's germline CDR1 is SGHNT and CDR2 YYREEE (reference sequence). CDR3 length: 15 amino acids. With 4 bases removed from V and 9 bases from J, the gap between germline ends came to 17 bases. CDR3 bases: TGTGCCAGCAGCACCCCGGACTTTCCCACTTCACCCCTCCACTTT. It codes for CASSTPDFPTSPLHF.

The V call is TRBV12-3 or TRBV12-4, the J call TRBJ1-1; D remains unclear. The CDR3 sequence is 13 residues long. V was clipped by 2 bases and J by 7 bases, with 11 bases between them. The CDR3 protein is CASSLWPTNEAFF. For the CDR3, the DNA is TGTGCCAGCAGTTTATGGCCAACCAATGAAGCTTTCTTT.

The chain links TRBV4-1 to TRBJ2-3; 10 positions agree with TRBD2. V was clipped by 3 bases and J by 1 base; unmatched bases: 1. Germline values: CDR1 MGHRA, CDR2 YSYEKL. The CDR3 length is 15 residues. For the CDR3, the DNA is TGCGCCAGCAGCCAGAGCGGGGGGGGCACAGATACGCAGTATTTT. Residues: CASSQSGGGTDTQYF.

The rearrangement joins TRBV12-3 or TRBV12-4 to TRBJ1-5; D unclear. The CDR3 length is 13 residues. V was pared by 7 bases and J by 0 bases, with 7 bases between. This chain's CDR3 is CASKGDSNQPQHF. The CDR3 DNA reads as TGTGCCAGCAAGGGAGATAGCAATCAGCCCCAGCATTTT.

The DNA of the CDR3 is TGTGCCAGCAGCTTAGGCAGGGGACAGTTCTTC. Translating gives CASSLGRGQFF. The chain is built from TRBV5-8 and TRBJ2-1; possible D gene TRBD1, 6 bases. CDR1 SGHTS and CDR2 YDEGEE come from the germline V gene. V lost 2 bases, J lost 13 bases, and 10 bases lay in between. The CDR3 has 11 amino acids. The full variable domain, with the rest looked up from reference TRBV5-8 and TRBJ2-1, is EAGVTQSPTHLIKTRGQQATLRCSPISGHTSVYWYQQALGLGLQFLLWYDEGEERNRGNFPPRFSGRQFPNYSSELNVNALELEDSALYLCASSLGRGQFFGPGTRLTVL.

The CDR3 sequence is CASSIGGDFTEAFF. CDR3 nucleotide sequence: TGTGCCAGTAGTATAGGCGGGGATTTCACTGAAGCTTTCTTT. This chain uses TRBV19 with TRBJ1-1; D not certain. This CDR3 has 14 residues. Germline V gene lookup returns CDR1 LNHDA and CDR2 SQIVND (reference sequence). Trimming cost V 1 base and J 4 bases, with 10 bases left between them.

The chain uses TRBV5-1 and TRBJ2-7; TRBD2 agrees at 11 bases. Germline CDR1 and CDR2: SGHRS and YFSETQ. CDR3 length: 15 residues. Trimming at V came to 4 bases and at J to 4 bases, leaving 7 bases not matched to a gene. CDR3 in amino acids: CASSVSGGVNYEQYF. For the CDR3, the DNA is TGCGCCAGCAGCGTTAGCGGGGGGGTTAATTACGAGCAGTACTTC.

The CDR3 DNA sequence: TGCGCCAGCAGCTTGGGAGCGGGGGGGCGCTACGAGCAGTACTTC. Protein sequence: CASSLGAGGRYEQYF. The rearrangement joins TRBV5-1 to TRBJ2-7; 10 bases match TRBD2. The V gene end was trimmed by 0 bases and the J gene end by 3 bases; junction bases not matched to a gene: 3. Germline V gives CDR1 SGHRS, CDR2 YFSETQ. The CDR3 consists of 15 residues.

The chain is built from TRBV19 and TRBJ1-4, with 10 bases fitting TRBD1. The length of the CDR3 is 15 residues. Losses at the gene ends were 4 bases for V and 8 bases for J; bases not matched to a gene: 7. The germline gives CDR1 LNHDA, CDR2 SQIVND (reference sequence). The DNA for the CDR3 is TGTGCCAGTAGTAAGCCCGGGACAGGGGCAGAAAAACTGTTTTTT. Translated: CASSKPGTGAEKLFF.

The rearrangement links TRBV5-1 to TRBJ2-3; D unclear. V gave up 0 bases and J gave up 5 bases, with 10 bases separating them. CDR1 and CDR2 from the germline V gene are SGHRS and YFSETQ. The CDR3 is made up of 14 amino acids. The CDR3 loop reads CASSLERSEDTQYF. CDR3 sequence (DNA): TGCGCCAGCAGCTTGGAGAGGAGCGAAGATACGCAGTATTTT.

The V gene is TRBV5-1, the J gene TRBJ2-1, with TRBD2 identical over 10 bases. The CDR3 has 14 residues. V was clipped by 5 bases and J by 6 bases; unmatched bases: 5. The germline CDR1 and CDR2 sequences are SGHRS and YFSETQ. CDR3 amino acids: CASRLLAGSNEQFF. The CDR3 coding sequence is TGCGCCAGCAGGCTACTAGCGGGATCCAATGAGCAGTTCTTC.

V and J are TRBV18 and TRBJ2-6; TRBD2 is a possible D gene (6 bases). V was shortened by 3 bases and J by 1 base, with 13 bases between the two germline ends. The CDR3 covers 17 residues. Germline V gives CDR1 KGHSH, CDR2 LQKENI. The CDR3 DNA reads TGTGCCAGCTCACCCGCGGGGTACCTTTCTGGGGCCAACGTCCTGACTTTC. This gives the protein CASSPAGYLSGANVLTF.

This rearrangement joins TRBV5-5 to TRBJ2-1, with D maybe TRBD2 (6 bases). The V and J ends lost 6 bases and 5 bases respectively, with 15 bases between them. The CDR3 sequence is 14 residues long. Germline CDR1 reads SGHKS; CDR2 reads YYEKEE (reference sequence). CDR3 coding DNA: TGTGCCAGCACCTTCCCGGGAGCAAACAATGAGCAGTTCTTC. Encoded protein: CASTFPGANNEQFF.

The chain links TRBV15 to TRBJ2-1, with 7 bases that match TRBD1. The germline V gene has CDR1 LNHNV and CDR2 YYDKDF (reference sequence). J was trimmed by 5 bases and V by 7 bases; bases with no gene match: 5. The CDR3 has 13 residues. Here the CDR3 reads CATTQGQHNEQFF. CDR3 DNA: TGTGCCACCACACAGGGACAGCACAATGAGCAGTTCTTC. The variable domain in full, with the rest retrieved from reference TRBV15 and TRBJ2-1, is DAMVIQNPRYQVTQFGKPVTLSCSQTLNHNVMYWYQQKSSQAPKLLFHYYDKDFNNEADTPDNFQSRRPNTSFCFLDIRSPGLGDTAMYLCATTQGQHNEQFFGPGTRLTVL.

CDR3 DNA: TGTGCCAGCAGCCATTATCGGCGGGGCTACCAGAGCTCCTACAATGAGCAGTTCTTC. Translated: CASSHYRRGYQSSYNEQFF. This sequence joins TRBV3-1 (or the pseudogene TRBV3-2) and TRBJ2-1, with D perhaps matching TRBD2 (6 bases). Germline V gene data show CDR1 as LGHDT and CDR2 as YNNKEL (reference sequence). The CDR3 has 19 residues. V lost 3 bases to trimming and J lost 0 bases, with 21 bases between them.